There are a few counts of the clone carrying this T cell receptor beta chain. The antigen remains undetermined. Trimming left V 8 bases short and J 0 bases short, with 7 bases between. CDR1 is GTSNPN and CDR2 is SVGIG in the germline V gene (reference sequence). CDR3 length: 11 amino acids. This sample was taken from a study of CD8+ T cells in alopecia areata. Study summary: A regimen of oral tofacitinib, 5 to 10 mg twice daily, was given to treated patients. Whole-study results and caveats: In patients, TCRs were shared less clearly than in mice, and HLA may possibly be involved. An increase in clonality over normal scalp was evident in lesional scalp, especially alopecia totalis/universalis.

Alopecia areata patients provided lesional scalp punch biopsies and peripheral blood. cDNA prepared by RNA extraction and subsequent reverse transcription served as the template for sequencing. The repertoire was sequenced with immunoSEQ multiplex PCR; TCRdb's copy has only in-frame clones and lacks some. The sample yields over 150,000 clones, roughly 63% seen once. The receptor's source is a human donor with alopecia areata. The rearrangement joins TRBV30 to TRBJ1-1, with unresolved D. The material was CD4+ T cells sorted from blood, obtained at week 0. The CDR3 protein is CAAIMNTEAFF. In DNA, the CDR3 is TGTGCCGCAATAATGAACACTGAAGCTTTCTTT.